This passage covers 30 T cell receptor beta chains from one sample sequenced in a study of somatic mutations in cytotoxic T cells in rheumatoid arthritis. The protocol was immunoSEQ multiplex PCR, while the TCRdb copy is restricted to in-frame clones and leaves out a portion. The profile shows about 27,000 clones, just under 75% of them singletons. The sequencing input was CD8+ T cells sorted from blood. The receptors shown here come from a woman in her late teens or twenties in good health.

This clone was observed a handful of times. This chain uses TRBV7-9 with TRBJ2-7, with a possible D match to TRBD1 (5 bases). Germline loops: CDR1 SEHNR, CDR2 FQNEAQ (reference sequence). CDR3 length: 14 amino acids. The ends were cut back, 1 base at V and 0 bases at J, with 7 bases in the middle. The CDR3 region is CASSLEDISYEQYF. CDR3 sequence (DNA): TGTGCCAGCAGCTTAGAGGACATCTCCTACGAGCAGTACTTC.

The chain links TRBV28 to TRBJ2-1, with 9 positions matching TRBD2. V was pared by 3 bases and J by 3 bases, with 3 bases of the junction left unmatched. Germline V CDR1 and CDR2: MDHEN, SYDVKM. This CDR3 has 15 residues. The CDR3 DNA follows: TGTGCCAGCAGTTTGTCTAGCGGGGTCTACAATGAGCAGTTCTTC. This gives the protein CASSLSSGVYNEQFF.

The genes are TRBV11-3 and TRBJ1-1; D might be TRBD1 (6 bases). V gave up 5 bases and J gave up 0 bases, with 19 bases separating them. Germline CDR1 is SGHNT and CDR2 is YENEEA. The CDR3 sequence is 17 residues long. The DNA of the CDR3 is TGTGCCAGCAGCCCGGTGCGCAGGGGAGAGATGAACACTGAAGCTTTCTTT. Its translation: CASSPVRRGEMNTEAFF.

This chain links TRBV27 with TRBJ1-2; D remains unclear. The CDR3 contains 12 residues. Trimming left V 5 bases short and J 6 bases short, with 10 bases between. Germline V CDR1 and CDR2: MNHEY, SMNVEV (reference sequence). CDR3 nucleotides: TGTGCCAGCAGTAACTGGGTGGATGGCTACACCTTC. Its translation is CASSNWVDGYTF.

The genes are TRBV19 and TRBJ1-2; D not certain. Germline V lookup: CDR1 LNHDA, CDR2 SQIVND (reference sequence). Trimming removed 4 bases from V and 5 bases from J, with 17 bases in between. The CDR3 consists of 15 residues. As DNA, the CDR3 is TGTGCCAGTAGTACCAAGGGCCGATCTACTTATGGCTACACCTTC. Amino acid sequence: CASSTKGRSTYGYTF. The full variable domain, rest sourced from reference TRBV19 and TRBJ1-2, is DGGITQSPKYLFRKEGQNVTLSCEQNLNHDAMYWYRQDPGQGLRLIYYSQIVNDFQKGDIAEGYSVSREKKESFPLTVTSAQKNPTAFYLCASSTKGRSTYGYTFGSGTRLTVV.

The gene calls are TRBV30 and TRBJ2-7; no clear D gene. V lost 0 bases, J lost 1 base, and 10 bases lay in between. Germline V CDR1 and CDR2: GTSNPN, SVGIG (reference sequence). The CDR3 is 14 residues long. CDR3 region: CAWSVAAGSYEQYF. The CDR3 DNA sequence: TGTGCCTGGAGTGTGGCCGCTGGATCCTACGAGCAGTACTTC.

The chain joins TRBV4-2 to TRBJ1-1; possibly TRBD1 for D (5 bases). V was pared by 0 bases and J by 11 bases, with 13 bases between. The germline V gene has CDR1 LGHNA and CDR2 YNFKEQ. This CDR3 spans 13 amino acids. The CDR3 DNA sequence: TGTGCCAGCAGCCAAGACCTACTCGGGGACGCTTTCTTT. Residues: CASSQDLLGDAFF.

The V call is TRBV7-8, the J call TRBJ2-7; D not resolved. CDR3 length equals 14 residues. Trimming shortened V by 5 bases and J by 2 bases, and 13 bases separated the two germline ends. Looked up from germline, CDR1 is SGHVS and CDR2 is FQNEAQ. The CDR3 spells CASSTQTATYEQYF. Here the CDR3 DNA reads TGTGCCAGCAGCACTCAGACGGCCACCTACGAGCAGTACTTC.

This clone was recorded a few times. This rearrangement joins TRBV4-1 to TRBJ1-1; no reliable D call. Trimming cost V 3 bases and J 8 bases, with 7 bases left between them. CDR1 is MGHRA, CDR2 YSYEKL, per germline. The CDR3 is 11 amino acids. CDR3 sequence: CASSQGLEAFF. The DNA of the CDR3 is TGCGCCAGCAGCCAGGGCCTAGAAGCTTTCTTT.

This clone was observed a single time. The J gene is TRBJ2-1, the V gene TRBV10-3; the D gene is possibly TRBD1 (7 bases). Deletions cut 0 bases from V and 4 bases from J, with 10 bases between. This CDR3 comprises 15 residues. Germline-derived CDR1 and CDR2 are ENHRY and SYGVKD. CDR3 amino acids: CAISESEGAYNEQFF. The CDR3 bases are TGTGCCATCAGTGAGTCGGAGGGGGCGTACAATGAGCAGTTCTTC.

The rearrangement links TRBV29-1 to TRBJ2-1; D gene ambiguous. There are 13 residues in the CDR3. V was trimmed by 7 bases and J by 10 bases, leaving 20 bases between them. CDR1 and CDR2 from the germline V gene are SQVTM and ANQGSEA. The CDR3 DNA sequence: TGCAGCGCGGTAACAAGTTCCCGTAGGGAGCAGTTCTTC. It is translated as CSAVTSSRREQFF.

The J gene is TRBJ2-1, the V gene TRBV7-6, with TRBD2 matching over 7 bases. CDR1 SGHVS and CDR2 FNYEAQ come from the germline V gene. The CDR3 has 15 amino acids. The junction had 10 bases not matched to a gene; V was cut back by 2 bases and J by 9 bases. The CDR3: CASSLQRGGMTEQFF. In nucleotides, the CDR3 is TGTGCCAGCAGCTTACAGCGGGGAGGTATGACTGAGCAGTTCTTC. Filled out from reference TRBV7-6 and TRBJ2-1, the complete variable domain reads GAGVSQSPRYKVTKRGQDVALRCDPISGHVSLYWYRQALGQGPEFLTYFNYEAQQDKSGLPNDRFSAERPEGSISTLTIQRTEQRDSAMYRCASSLQRGGMTEQFFGPGTRLTVL.

A single count supports this clone. The CDR3 here is CASSLGFGVGQPQHF. In DNA, the CDR3 is TGTGCCAGCAGCTTAGGATTCGGGGTGGGACAGCCCCAGCATTTT. This chain uses TRBV7-2 with TRBJ1-5; D remains unclear. Germline values: CDR1 SGHTA, CDR2 FQGNSA. The CDR3 totals 15 residues. V gave up 1 base and J gave up 7 bases, with 14 bases separating them.

The chain uses TRBV27 and TRBJ2-3; TRBD2 might be the D (6 bases). Germline CDR1 and CDR2: MNHEY and SMNVEV (reference sequence). The CDR3 runs to 14 residues. V lost 5 bases and J lost 0, with 9 bases in between. CDR3 DNA sequence: TGTGCCAGCAGTCCCGGAGGGAGCACAGATACGCAGTATTTT. Protein: CASSPGGSTDTQYF.

The genes are TRBV16 and TRBJ1-2; D remains unclear. V was clipped by 4 bases and J by 6 bases, with 12 bases between them. CDR1 and CDR2 (germline): KGHSY, FQNENV. The CDR3 spans 13 residues. In nucleotides, the CDR3 is TGTGCCAGCAGCCCGGCCCCGTTCGATGGCTACACCTTC. This translates into CASSPAPFDGYTF.

This clone was counted only a few times. This chain connects TRBV6-1 to TRBJ1-3; 7 bases agree with TRBD1. The CDR3 contains 16 residues. The junction had 9 bases not matched to a gene; V was cut back by 3 bases and J by 4 bases. Per germline, CDR1 MNHNS and CDR2 SASEGT. The CDR3 region has the DNA TGTGCCAGCAGTGATTTAACAGGGGATCCAGGAAACACCATATATTTT. Protein sequence: CASSDLTGDPGNTIYF.

V gene TRBV2 combines with J gene TRBJ2-5; D is perhaps TRBD1 (8 bases). The germline V gene encodes CDR1 SNHLY and CDR2 FYNNEI. V lost 5 bases to trimming and J lost 5 bases, with 15 bases between them. CDR3 length equals 14 residues. The CDR3 loop is CASSPDREGETQYF. The CDR3 DNA sequence: TGTGCCAGCAGTCCGGACAGGGAGGGTGAGACCCAGTACTTC. Full variable domain (remainder filled in from reference TRBV2 and TRBJ2-5): EPEVTQTPSHQVTQMGQEVILRCVPISNHLYFYWYRQILGQKVEFLVSFYNNEISEKSEIFDDQFSVERPDGSNFTLKIRSTKLEDSAMYFCASSPDREGETQYFGPGTRLLVL.

This sequence joins TRBV28 and TRBJ2-5; 7 bases line up with TRBD2. Germline CDR1 MDHEN, CDR2 SYDVKM. The CDR3 consists of 13 residues. V dropped 6 bases and J dropped 3; count of bases not matched to a gene: 4. The CDR3 is CASRGGIKETQYF. The CDR3 coding sequence is TGTGCCAGCAGGGGGGGGATCAAAGAGACCCAGTACTTC.

J is TRBJ1-5 and V is TRBV19, with 9 bases matching TRBD1. This CDR3 has 15 amino acids. In germline, CDR1 is LNHDA, CDR2 SQIVND (reference sequence). V gave up 1 base and J gave up 7 bases; unmatched junction bases: 5. The CDR3 bases are TGTGCCAGTAGTATAGTGGACAGGGGCCGGCAGCCCCAGCATTTT. Amino acid sequence: CASSIVDRGRQPQHF. Combining the CDR3 with reference TRBV19 and TRBJ1-5 gives the whole variable domain DGGITQSPKYLFRKEGQNVTLSCEQNLNHDAMYWYRQDPGQGLRLIYYSQIVNDFQKGDIAEGYSVSREKKESFPLTVTSAQKNPTAFYLCASSIVDRGRQPQHFGDGTRLSIL.

The V call is TRBV18, the J call TRBJ2-5; 12 nucleotides agree with TRBD2. Germline V gene data show CDR1 as KGHSH and CDR2 as LQKENI. The CDR3 runs to 16 residues. With 3 bases clipped from V and 2 bases from J, the junction kept 4 bases outside the gene matches. CDR3 bases: TGTGCCAGCTCACCGCGGACTAGCGGGGTACAAGAGACCCAGTACTTC. Protein product: CASSPRTSGVQETQYF. Using reference TRBV18 and TRBJ2-5 for the parts outside the CDR3, the full variable domain is NAGVMQNPRHLVRRRGQEARLRCSPMKGHSHVYWYRQLPEEGLKFMVYLQKENIIDESGMPKERFSAEFPKEGPSILRIQQVVRGDSAAYFCASSPRTSGVQETQYFGPGTRLLVL.

J is TRBJ1-4 and V is TRBV4-2, with D maybe TRBD1 (5 bases). This CDR3 has 16 residues. Germline assignment: CDR1 LGHNA and CDR2 YNFKEQ. V gave up 0 bases and J gave up 7 bases, with 15 bases separating them. CDR3: CASSQEIGVVGEKLFF. The CDR3, as DNA: TGTGCCAGCAGCCAAGAAATAGGGGTAGTCGGTGAAAAACTGTTTTTT.

The chain links TRBV11-2 to TRBJ1-1; D gene ambiguous. Deletions cut 1 base from V and 1 base from J, with 7 bases between. There are 14 residues in the CDR3. CDR1 is SGHAT, CDR2 FQNNGV, per germline. CDR3 residues: CASSLATGNTEAFF. The CDR3, as DNA: TGTGCCAGCAGCTTAGCGACGGGGAACACTGAAGCTTTCTTT.

The chain combines TRBV27 with TRBJ1-2, with TRBD1 as a possible D gene (5 bases). This CDR3 is 14 amino acids long. With 2 bases removed from V and 3 bases from J, the gap between germline ends came to 10 bases. The germline CDR1 and CDR2 sequences are MNHEY and SMNVEV (reference sequence). CDR3 bases: TGTGCCAGCAGTTTAGGAGGGGATTACTATGGCTACACCTTC. This sequence encodes CASSLGGDYYGYTF.

V gene TRBV7-9 combines with J gene TRBJ2-5, with TRBD1 identical over 8 bases. The CDR3 has 14 amino acids. The germline CDR1 and CDR2 sequences are SEHNR and FQNEAQ (reference sequence). V lost 4 bases, J lost 1 base, and 2 bases stayed unmatched. CDR3 sequence reads: CASSWTGFQETQYF. CDR3 nucleotide sequence: TGTGCCAGCAGCTGGACAGGGTTCCAAGAGACCCAGTACTTC.

The rearrangement links TRBV10-3 to TRBJ2-1; no clear D. V was cut by 0 bases and J by 0 bases, with 12 bases left in between. Germline V gene sequence: CDR1 ENHRY, CDR2 SYGVKD. This CDR3 has 17 amino acids. DNA of the CDR3: TGTGCCATCAGTGAGTCGCTGCGGAGCCACTCCTACAATGAGCAGTTCTTC. Its translation: CAISESLRSHSYNEQFF.

The chain joins TRBV4-1 to TRBJ1-6; weak D call: TRBD1 (6 bases). This CDR3 comprises 15 residues. Germline loops: CDR1 MGHRA, CDR2 YSYEKL. V was shortened by 1 base and J by 5 bases, with 9 bases between the two germline ends. The CDR3 DNA sequence: TGCGCCAGCAGCCAAGGCAGGGGCAATAATTCACCCCTCCACTTT. Protein: CASSQGRGNNSPLHF.

V and J are TRBV21-1 and TRBJ1-6; TRBD1 was called by the table and not checked on the DNA. TRBV21-1 is a pseudogene. This CDR3 spans 19 amino acids. CDR3 nucleotides: TGTGCCAGCAGCAACGGGGCAGGGGGCTTAAGCTCCTATAATTCACCCCTCCACTTT. It encodes CASSNGAGGLSSYNSPLHF.

This clone was observed a handful of times. The chain couples TRBV7-9 to TRBJ2-1, with 13 bases aligning to TRBD2. Germline CDR1 reads SEHNR; CDR2 reads FQNEAQ (reference sequence). With V trimmed by 3 bases and J by 2 bases, 1 base remained unmatched. The CDR3 sequence is 16 residues long. In DNA form, the CDR3 reads TGTGCCAGCAGCTTCGGGACTAGCGGGGCCTACAATGAGCAGTTCTTC. It encodes CASSFGTSGAYNEQFF.

The V call is TRBV9, the J call TRBJ2-2; D is possibly TRBD1 (6 bases). The germline gives CDR1 SGDLS, CDR2 YYNGEE. The CDR3 has 15 amino acids. V lost 4 bases and J 6 bases, leaving 16 bases between the germline ends. The CDR3 sequence is CASSPRYRASGELFF. The CDR3 DNA reads as TGTGCCAGCAGCCCCCGGTACAGGGCTTCCGGGGAGCTGTTTTTT.

The genes are TRBV9 and TRBJ2-1, with 10 positions matching TRBD2. J gave up 6 bases and V 4 bases, and 10 bases lay outside the gene matches. The germline V gene encodes CDR1 SGDLS and CDR2 YYNGEE. The CDR3 runs 16 residues. The CDR3 loop reads CASSFRAGGPGNEQFF. The CDR3, as DNA: TGTGCCAGCAGCTTCCGAGCGGGGGGGCCCGGCAATGAGCAGTTCTTC.